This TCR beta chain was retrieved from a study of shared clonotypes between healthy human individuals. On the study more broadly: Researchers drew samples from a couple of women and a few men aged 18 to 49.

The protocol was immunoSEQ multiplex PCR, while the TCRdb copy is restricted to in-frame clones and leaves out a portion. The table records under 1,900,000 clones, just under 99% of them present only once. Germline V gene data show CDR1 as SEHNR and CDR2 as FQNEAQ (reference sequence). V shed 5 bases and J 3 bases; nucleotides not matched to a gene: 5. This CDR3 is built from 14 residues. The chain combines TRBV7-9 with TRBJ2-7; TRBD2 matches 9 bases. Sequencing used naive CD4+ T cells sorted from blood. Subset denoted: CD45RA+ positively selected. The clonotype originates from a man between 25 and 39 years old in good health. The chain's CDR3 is CASSGTSLYYEQYF. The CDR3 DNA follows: TGTGCCAGCAGCGGGACTAGCCTCTACTACGAGCAGTACTTC. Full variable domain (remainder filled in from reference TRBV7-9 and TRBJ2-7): DTGVSQNPRHKITKRGQNVTFRCDPISEHNRLYWYRQTLGQGPEFLTYFQNEAQLEKSRLLSDRFSAERPKGSFSTLEIQRTEQGDSAMYLCASSGTSLYYEQYFGPGTRLTVT.